The clone carrying this T cell receptor beta chain appeared a single time. Germline-derived CDR1 and CDR2 are SGHVS and FQNEAQ. This CDR3 has 14 amino acids. The germline V and J ends were trimmed by 8 bases and 7 bases, with 15 bases remaining between them. The data were obtained in a study of blood T cell repertoires in COVID-19. As for the study in general: Sites in the United States, Italy and Spain provided acute and convalescent COVID-19 samples. In each case, the material was cDNA or gDNA derived from T cells, B-cell-depleted T cells, or PBMCs.

In the source study's methods: Estimates of nucleated cell counts were drawn from the amplification of reference gene primers. The table came from immunoSEQ multiplex PCR; TCRdb's copy has only in-frame clones and leaves some out. V and J calls and clone size are copied from that table; D and trimming were computed from the DNA. Altogether tens of thousands of clones are present, about four fifths being singletons, with the ten largest covering just under 6.5%. The TCR was taken from a human donor in a cohort sampled during active COVID-19. The chain carries TRBV7-8 and TRBJ1-6; perhaps TRBD1 as D (5 bases). Input material: peripheral blood. The CDR3 DNA follows: TGTGCCAGCCGGGGGGGGAATGGGAATTCACCCCTCCACTTT. This codes for CASRGGNGNSPLHF.